This record looks at one T cell receptor beta chain sequence and its context. Its antigen is unknown. CDR1 is MDHEN and CDR2 is SYDVKM in the germline V gene. The CDR3 has 16 amino acids. The V gene lost 7 bases and the J gene lost 0 bases, with 13 bases spanning the gap. These data are taken from a study of CD8 T cells in ankylosing spondylitis. For TCR beta, libraries came from quantitative 5'-RACE with molecular barcodes. TCRdb analysed the 5' RACE reads with MiXCR anew, one entry per CDR3 protein. The sample gives 150,000 to 200,000 distinct CDR3 sequences, 30% to 40% of which show up once; about 6.3% is in the top ten. Study-wide results and caveats: Reactive arthritis synovial fluid and blood were previously reported to contain some motif variants.

This chain uses TRBV28 with TRBJ1-6; no firm D call. The sequence came from a male donor with ankylosing spondylitis. The source material was synovial fluid, either unsorted or a sorted T cell fraction (not recorded which). The CDR3 loop reads CASNRASSSYNSPLHF. The CDR3 coding sequence is TGTGCCAGCAATCGGGCCTCAAGCTCCTATAATTCACCCCTCCACTTT.